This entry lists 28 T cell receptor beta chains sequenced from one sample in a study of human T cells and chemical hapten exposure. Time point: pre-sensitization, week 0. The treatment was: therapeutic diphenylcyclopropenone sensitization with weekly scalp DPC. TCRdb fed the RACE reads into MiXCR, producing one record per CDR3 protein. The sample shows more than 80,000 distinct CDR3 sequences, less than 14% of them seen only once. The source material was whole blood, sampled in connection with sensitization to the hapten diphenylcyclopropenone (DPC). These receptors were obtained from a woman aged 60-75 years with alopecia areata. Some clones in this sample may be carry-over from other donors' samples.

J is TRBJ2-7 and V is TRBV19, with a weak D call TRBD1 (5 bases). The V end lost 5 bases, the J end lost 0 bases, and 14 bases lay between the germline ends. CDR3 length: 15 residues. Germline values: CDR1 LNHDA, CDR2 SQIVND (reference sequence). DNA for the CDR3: TGTGCCAGTAGTGCGACGACAGCAGACTCCTACGAGCAGTACTTC. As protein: CASSATTADSYEQYF.

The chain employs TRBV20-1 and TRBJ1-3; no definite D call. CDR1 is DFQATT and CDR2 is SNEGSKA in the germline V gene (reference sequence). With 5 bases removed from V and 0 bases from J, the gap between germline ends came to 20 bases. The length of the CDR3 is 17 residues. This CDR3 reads CSARYTTRRHSGNTIYF. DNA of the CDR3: TGCAGTGCTCGTTATACCACCCGAAGGCACTCTGGAAACACCATATATTTT.

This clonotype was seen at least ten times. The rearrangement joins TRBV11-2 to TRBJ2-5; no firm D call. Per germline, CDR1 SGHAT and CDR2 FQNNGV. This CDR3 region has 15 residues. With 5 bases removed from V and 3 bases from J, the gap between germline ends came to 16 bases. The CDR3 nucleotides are TGTGCCAGCAGCCCGAACCAAGGCAGCAAAGAGACCCAGTACTTC. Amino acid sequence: CASSPNQGSKETQYF. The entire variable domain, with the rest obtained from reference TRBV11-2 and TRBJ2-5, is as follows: EAGVAQSPRYKIIEKRQSVAFWCNPISGHATLYWYQQILGQGPKLLIQFQNNGVVDDSQLPKDRFSAERLKGVDSTLKIQPAKLEDSAVYLCASSPNQGSKETQYFGPGTRLLVL.

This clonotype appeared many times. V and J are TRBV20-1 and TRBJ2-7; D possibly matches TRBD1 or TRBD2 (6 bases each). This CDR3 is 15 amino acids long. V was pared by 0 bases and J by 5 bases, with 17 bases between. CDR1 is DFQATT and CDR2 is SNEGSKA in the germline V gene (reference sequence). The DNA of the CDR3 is TGCAGTGCTAGAGACCCCTGGGGTGGGGGGCACGAGCAGTACTTC. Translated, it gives CSARDPWGGGHEQYF.

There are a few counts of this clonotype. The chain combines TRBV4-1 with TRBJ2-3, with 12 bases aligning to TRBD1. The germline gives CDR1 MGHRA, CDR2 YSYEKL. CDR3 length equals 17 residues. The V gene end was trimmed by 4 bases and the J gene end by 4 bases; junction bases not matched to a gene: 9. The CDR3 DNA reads TGCGCCAGCAGCCTCACGACGGGACAGGGGGCCCCAGATACGCAGTATTTT. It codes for CASSLTTGQGAPDTQYF.

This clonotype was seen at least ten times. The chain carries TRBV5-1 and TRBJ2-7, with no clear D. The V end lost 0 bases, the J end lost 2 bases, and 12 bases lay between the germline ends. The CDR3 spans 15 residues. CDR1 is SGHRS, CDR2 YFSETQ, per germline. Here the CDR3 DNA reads TGCGCCAGCAGCTTGGAGACGGGCCTCCCCTACGAGCAGTACTTC. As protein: CASSLETGLPYEQYF.

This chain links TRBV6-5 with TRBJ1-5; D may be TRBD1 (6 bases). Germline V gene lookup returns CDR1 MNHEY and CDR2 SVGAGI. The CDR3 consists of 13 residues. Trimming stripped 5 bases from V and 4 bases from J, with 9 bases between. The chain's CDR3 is CASSRTENQPQHF. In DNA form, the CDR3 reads TGTGCCAGCAGTCGGACAGAGAATCAGCCCCAGCATTTT.

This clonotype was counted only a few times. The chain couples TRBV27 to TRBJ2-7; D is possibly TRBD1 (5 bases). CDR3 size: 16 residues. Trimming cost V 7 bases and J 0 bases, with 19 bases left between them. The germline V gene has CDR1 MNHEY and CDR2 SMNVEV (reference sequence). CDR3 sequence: CASKGLAARSSYEQYF. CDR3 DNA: TGTGCCAGCAAGGGGTTGGCAGCTCGAAGCTCCTACGAGCAGTACTTC.

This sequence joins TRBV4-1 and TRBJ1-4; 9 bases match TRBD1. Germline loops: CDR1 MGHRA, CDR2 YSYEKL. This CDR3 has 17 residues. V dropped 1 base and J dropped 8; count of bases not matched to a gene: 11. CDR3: CASSQALPGQGKEKLFF. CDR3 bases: TGCGCCAGCAGCCAAGCGCTTCCGGGACAGGGTAAGGAAAAACTGTTTTTT.

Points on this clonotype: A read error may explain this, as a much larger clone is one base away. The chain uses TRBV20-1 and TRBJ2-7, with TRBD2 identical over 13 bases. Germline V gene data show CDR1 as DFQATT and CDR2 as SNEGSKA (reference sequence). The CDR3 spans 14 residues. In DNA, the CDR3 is TGCAGTGCCCTAGGGACTAGCGGGGCCTACGAGCTGTACTTC. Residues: CSALGTSGAYELYF.

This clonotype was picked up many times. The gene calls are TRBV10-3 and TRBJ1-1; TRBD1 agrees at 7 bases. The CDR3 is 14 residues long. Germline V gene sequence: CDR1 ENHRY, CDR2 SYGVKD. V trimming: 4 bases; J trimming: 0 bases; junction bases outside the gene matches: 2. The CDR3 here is CAISAGQLNTEAFF. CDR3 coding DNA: TGTGCCATCAGTGCGGGACAGCTGAACACTGAAGCTTTCTTT.

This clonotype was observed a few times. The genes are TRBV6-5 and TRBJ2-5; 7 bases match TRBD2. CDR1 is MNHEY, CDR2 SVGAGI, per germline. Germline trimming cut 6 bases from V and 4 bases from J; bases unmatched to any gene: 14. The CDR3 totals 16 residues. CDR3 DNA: TGTGCCAGCAGCGATACCGAAGGACTAGTTGCAGAGACCCAGTACTTC. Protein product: CASSDTEGLVAETQYF.

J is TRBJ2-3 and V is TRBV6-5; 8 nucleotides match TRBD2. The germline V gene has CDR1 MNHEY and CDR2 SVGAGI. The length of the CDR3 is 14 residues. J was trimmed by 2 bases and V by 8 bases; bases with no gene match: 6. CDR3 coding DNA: TGTGCCAGCCGATCAGCGGGGGACACAGATACGCAGTATTTT. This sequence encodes CASRSAGDTDTQYF.

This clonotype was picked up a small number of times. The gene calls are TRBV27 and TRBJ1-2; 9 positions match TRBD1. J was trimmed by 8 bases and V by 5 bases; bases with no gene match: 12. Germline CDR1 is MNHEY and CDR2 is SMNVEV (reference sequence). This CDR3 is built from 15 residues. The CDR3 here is CASSLRDRGSKGYTF. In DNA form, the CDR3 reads TGTGCCAGCAGTCTTCGCGACAGGGGGAGTAAAGGCTACACCTTC.

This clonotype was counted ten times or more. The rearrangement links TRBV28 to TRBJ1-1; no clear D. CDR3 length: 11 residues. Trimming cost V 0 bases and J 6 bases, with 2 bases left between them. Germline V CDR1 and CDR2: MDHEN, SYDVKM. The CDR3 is CASSLWAEAFF. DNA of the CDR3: TGTGCCAGCAGTTTATGGGCTGAAGCTTTCTTT.

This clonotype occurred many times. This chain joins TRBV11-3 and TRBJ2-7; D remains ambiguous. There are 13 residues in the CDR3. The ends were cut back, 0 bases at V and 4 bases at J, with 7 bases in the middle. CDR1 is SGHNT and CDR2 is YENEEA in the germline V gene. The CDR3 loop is CASSLEARYEQYF. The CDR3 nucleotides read TGTGCCAGCAGCTTAGAAGCCAGATACGAGCAGTACTTC.

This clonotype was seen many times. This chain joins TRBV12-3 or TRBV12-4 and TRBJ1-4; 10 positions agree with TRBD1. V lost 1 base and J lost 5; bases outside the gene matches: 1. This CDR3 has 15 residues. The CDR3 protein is CASSLGTGGNEKLFF. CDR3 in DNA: TGTGCCAGCAGTTTAGGGACAGGGGGAAATGAAAAACTGTTTTTT.

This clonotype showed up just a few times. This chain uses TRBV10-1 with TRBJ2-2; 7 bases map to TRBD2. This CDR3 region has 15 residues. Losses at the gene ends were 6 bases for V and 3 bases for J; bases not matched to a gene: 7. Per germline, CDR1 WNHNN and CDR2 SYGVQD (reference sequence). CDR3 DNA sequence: TGCGCCAGCAGCCCCGGTAGCGGGTACACCGGGGAGCTGTTTTTT. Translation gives CASSPGSGYTGELFF.

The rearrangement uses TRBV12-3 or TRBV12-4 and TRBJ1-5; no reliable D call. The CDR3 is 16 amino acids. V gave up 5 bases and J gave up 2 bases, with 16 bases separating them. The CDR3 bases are TGTGCCAGCAGTGCAACCTACTTAAGGGGCAATCAGCCCCAGCATTTT. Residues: CASSATYLRGNQPQHF.

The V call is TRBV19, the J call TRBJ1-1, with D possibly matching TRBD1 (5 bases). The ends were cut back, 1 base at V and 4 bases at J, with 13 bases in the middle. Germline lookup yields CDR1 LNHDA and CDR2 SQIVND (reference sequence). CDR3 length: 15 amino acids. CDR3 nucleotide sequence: TGTGCCAGTAGTATAGGGGCCGGGGGTGGCACTGAAGCTTTCTTT. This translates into CASSIGAGGGTEAFF.

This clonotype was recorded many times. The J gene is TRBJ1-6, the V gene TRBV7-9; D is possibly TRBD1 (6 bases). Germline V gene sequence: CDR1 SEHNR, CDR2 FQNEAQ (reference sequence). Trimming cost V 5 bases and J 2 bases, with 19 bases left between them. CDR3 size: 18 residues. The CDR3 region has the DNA TGTGCCAGCAGCCGACCCTCAGGGGTTGAGGCCTATAATTCACCCCTCCACTTT. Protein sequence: CASSRPSGVEAYNSPLHF.

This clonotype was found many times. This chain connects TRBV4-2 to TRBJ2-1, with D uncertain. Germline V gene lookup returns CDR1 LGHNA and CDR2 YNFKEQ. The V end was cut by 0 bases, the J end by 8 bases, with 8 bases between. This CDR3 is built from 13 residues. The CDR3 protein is CASSQERVHEQFF. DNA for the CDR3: TGTGCCAGCAGCCAAGAGAGAGTCCATGAGCAGTTCTTC.

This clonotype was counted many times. For the CDR3, the DNA is TGTGCCATCAGTGAGTTCGGGCGGTCAGATACGCAGTATTTT. Amino acid sequence: CAISEFGRSDTQYF. This rearrangement joins TRBV10-3 to TRBJ2-3; D is unclear. Germline V lookup: CDR1 ENHRY, CDR2 SYGVKD. The CDR3 is made up of 14 amino acids. Trimming removed 1 base at V and 4 bases at J, with 9 bases between.

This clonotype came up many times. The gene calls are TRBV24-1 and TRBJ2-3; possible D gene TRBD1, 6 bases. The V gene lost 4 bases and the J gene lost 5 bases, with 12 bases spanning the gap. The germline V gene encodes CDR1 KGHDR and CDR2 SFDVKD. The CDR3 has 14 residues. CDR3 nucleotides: TGTGCCACCAGTGACCGCCAACAGGGAGATACGCAGTATTTT. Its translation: CATSDRQQGDTQYF.

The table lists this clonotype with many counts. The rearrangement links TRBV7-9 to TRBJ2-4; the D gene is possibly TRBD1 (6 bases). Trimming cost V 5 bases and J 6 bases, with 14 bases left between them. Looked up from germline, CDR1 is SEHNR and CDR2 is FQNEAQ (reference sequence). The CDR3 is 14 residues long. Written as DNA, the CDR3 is TGTGCCAGCAGCCCGCCAGGGGCGGGAAACATTCAGTACTTC. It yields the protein CASSPPGAGNIQYF.

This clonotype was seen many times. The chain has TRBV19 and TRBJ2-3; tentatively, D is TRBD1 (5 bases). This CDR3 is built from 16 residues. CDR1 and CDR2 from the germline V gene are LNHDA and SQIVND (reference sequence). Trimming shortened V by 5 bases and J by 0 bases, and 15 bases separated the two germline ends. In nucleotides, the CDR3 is TGTGCCAGTAGTCCAGGACACAGCCTGAGCACAGATACGCAGTATTTT. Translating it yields CASSPGHSLSTDTQYF.

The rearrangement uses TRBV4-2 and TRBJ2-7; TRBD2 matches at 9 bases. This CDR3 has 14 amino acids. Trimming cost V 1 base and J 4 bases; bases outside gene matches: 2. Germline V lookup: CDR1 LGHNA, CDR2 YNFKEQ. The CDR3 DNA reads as TGTGCCAGCAGCCAAGTTAGCGGGAGTTACGAGCAGTACTTC. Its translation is CASSQVSGSYEQYF.

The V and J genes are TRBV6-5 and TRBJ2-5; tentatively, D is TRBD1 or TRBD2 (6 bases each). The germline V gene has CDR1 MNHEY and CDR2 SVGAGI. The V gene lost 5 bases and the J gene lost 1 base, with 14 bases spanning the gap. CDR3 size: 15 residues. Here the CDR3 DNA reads TGTGCCAGCAGTAACCCGGGGGCGGCCCAAGAGACCCAGTACTTC. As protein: CASSNPGAAQETQYF.